This T cell receptor beta chain was identified in a study of memory CD4+ T cells and cytomegalovirus serostatus. About the study: Of the healthy Belgian adults, 9 were CMV seropositive and 24 seronegative. The study, taken as a whole, reports: Of roughly 180 reported CMV TCRbeta sequences, about 70 were found in memory CD4+ repertoires.

Single viable CD3+CD4+CD8-CD45RO+ cells were sorted as the memory CD4+ T cells. CMV serostatus came from serum IgG against pp150, pp28, p38, p52. Total CD4+ T cells were enriched by CD4 positive selection. Note on this clone: Its antigen is not known.

Germline CDR1 MNHEY, CDR2 SMNVEV (reference sequence). There are 15 residues in the CDR3. Trimming cost V 6 bases and J 6 bases; bases outside gene matches: 10. The data were produced by immunoSEQ multiplex PCR, yet TCRdb's version contains in-frame clones alone and is incomplete. The table lists about 75,000 clones, roughly 78% of them singletons. Sequencing used memory CD4+ T cells from blood. The sequence came from an adult in good health and CMV-seropositive. The rearrangement uses TRBV27 and TRBJ1-4; 7 positions match TRBD1. The CDR3 DNA follows: TGTGCCAGCAGCCAAAGGGGGCCACCAGATGAAAAACTGTTTTTT. Protein product: CASSQRGPPDEKLFF.